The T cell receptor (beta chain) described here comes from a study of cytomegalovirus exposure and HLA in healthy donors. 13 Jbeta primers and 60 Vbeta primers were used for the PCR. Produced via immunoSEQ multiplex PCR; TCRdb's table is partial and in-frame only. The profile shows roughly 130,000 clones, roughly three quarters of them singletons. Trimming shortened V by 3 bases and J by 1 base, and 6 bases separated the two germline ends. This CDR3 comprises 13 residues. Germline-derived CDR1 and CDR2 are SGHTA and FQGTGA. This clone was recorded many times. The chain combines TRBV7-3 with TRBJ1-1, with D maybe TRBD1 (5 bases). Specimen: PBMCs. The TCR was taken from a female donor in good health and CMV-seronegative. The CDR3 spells CASSFQGNTEAFF. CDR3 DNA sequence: TGTGCCAGCAGCTTTCAGGGGAACACTGAAGCTTTCTTT. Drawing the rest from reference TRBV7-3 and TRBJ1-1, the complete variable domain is GAGVSQTPSNKVTEKGKYVELRCDPISGHTALYWYRQSLGQGPEFLIYFQGTGAADDSGLPNDRFFAVRPEGSVSTLKIQRTERGDSAVYLCASSFQGNTEAFFGQGTRLTVV.